The sequence of this T cell receptor (beta chain) was determined in a study of T-cell memory formation after mild COVID-19. About the research overall: TCR clusters were mostly donor specific.

TCRalpha and TCRbeta libraries used 5'RACE with constant-segment primers and UMIs. TCRdb re-called the 5' RACE reads through MiXCR, storing one row per CDR3 protein. The table has approximately 500,000 distinct CDR3 sequences, 25% seen once; the top ten hold around 12%. This CDR3 has 14 residues. Germline V gene data show CDR1 as SGHRS and CDR2 as YFSETQ. The ends were cut back, 1 base at V and 4 bases at J, with 8 bases in the middle. There are a few counts of this clonotype. The source of this sequence is an adult woman who had mild COVID-19 (a few samples of this study predate the infection). Cell type and time point are not known. Material: PBMCs or a T cell subset sorted from them (not recorded which). This chain links TRBV5-1 with TRBJ2-2, with D hard to call. The CDR3 nucleotides are TGCGCCAGCAGCTTGACACGGTCCACCGGGGAGCTGTTTTTT. Its translation: CASSLTRSTGELFF.